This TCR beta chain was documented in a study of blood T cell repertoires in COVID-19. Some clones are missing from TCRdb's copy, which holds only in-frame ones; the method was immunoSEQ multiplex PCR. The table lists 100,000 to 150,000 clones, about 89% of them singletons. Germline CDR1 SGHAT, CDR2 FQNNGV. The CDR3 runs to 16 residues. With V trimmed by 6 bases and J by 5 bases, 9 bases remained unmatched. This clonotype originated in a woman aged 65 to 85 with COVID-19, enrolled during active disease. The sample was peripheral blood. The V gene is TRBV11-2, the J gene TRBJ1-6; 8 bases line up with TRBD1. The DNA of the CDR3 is TGTGCCAGCAGTCCGACCGGGACAGGTCATAATTCACCCCTCCACTTT. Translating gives CASSPTGTGHNSPLHF.